The rows below give T cell receptor beta chains drawn from one sample of a study of identical twins. One entry per CDR3 protein results from TCRdb running MiXCR on the 5' RACE reads. The sample includes 200,000 to 250,000 distinct CDR3 sequences, over 5.5% of them seen just once. These sequences were also reported in another study, on T cells expressing NK-cell markers.

The sample comprised CD8+ T cells sorted from blood. The receptor set was obtained from a woman aged 18-30 years in good health. The conserved cysteine and the conserved F or W are not part of the CDR3 here.

v_call	j_call	cdr3_aa
TRBV29-1	TRBJ2-3	SPGYTDTQY
TRBV5-1	TRBJ1-1	ASRQGANTEAF
TRBV7-8	TRBJ2-2	ASSLREANTGELF
TRBV9	TRBJ2-5	ASSGDPDRAETQY
TRBV7-9	TRBJ1-2	ASTWGGYT
TRBV30	TRBJ2-7	AYAETYEQY
TRBV20-1	TRBJ1-1	SARDTPGSPAGAF
TRBV7-9	TRBJ2-7	ASSWGLREASYEQY
TRBV5-8	TRBJ1-2	ASSLLVRGYGYT
TRBV19	TRBJ2-3	ASSSLSGSSTDTQY
TRBV5-1	TRBJ2-3	ASSFYGRTDTQY
TRBV10-2	TRBJ2-6	ASTPPGAPGANVLT
TRBV2	TRBJ1-6	ASKEGYAVAPLH
TRBV7-2	TRBJ2-5	ASRIGLFQETQY
TRBV30	TRBJ2-5	AWQTGSEETQY